Listed below are T cell receptor beta chains from one sample, sequenced in a study of PD-1 blockade in classical Hodgkin lymphoma. Generated by immunoSEQ multiplex PCR, the TCRdb table keeps only in-frame clones and is missing some. This sample has roughly 35,000 clones, with more than 85% found just once. This sample comprised CD4+ T cells from blood, obtained before the fourth cycle of nivolumab. All receptors derive from a human donor with classical Hodgkin lymphoma. Both conserved end residues are part of each CDR3. A D gene is named only where the DNA matches it firmly. Some rows have no size entry. The others give once, few or many, or a class for an expanded clone.

j_call v_call d_call clone_size cdr3_aa cdr3_nt
TRBJ2-7 TRBV19 - - CASSIPGSTYEQYF TGTGCCAGTAGTATCCCCGGATCCACCTACGAGCAGTACTTC
TRBJ2-7 TRBV6-5 TRBD2 once CASSYSGTRVYEQYF TGTGCCAGCAGTTACTCCGGGACTAGAGTCTACGAGCAGTACTTC
TRBJ1-4 TRBV28 TRBD1 - CASSLTGGGNEKLFF TGTGCCAGCAGCCTCACAGGGGGTGGTAATGAAAAACTGTTTTTT
TRBJ2-2 TRBV2 - - CASRLRSYTGELFF TGTGCCAGCAGATTAAGGAGTTACACCGGGGAGCTGTTTTTT
TRBJ2-7 TRBV27 - few CASSWRGRNYEQYF TGTGCCAGCAGTTGGAGGGGGCGGAACTACGAGCAGTACTTC
TRBJ2-7 TRBV23-1 - - CASSQPRDHDYEQYF TGCGCCAGCAGTCAACCCCGGGACCACGACTACGAGCAGTACTTC
TRBJ2-7 TRBV21-1 - - CASSPWDSSSKQYF TGTGCCAGCAGCCCTTGGGACTCCTCCTCAAAGCAGTACTTC
TRBJ1-1 TRBV11-2 - - CASLRGGAGTEAFF TGTGCCAGCTTGAGGGGGGGCGCTGGGACTGAAGCTTTCTTT
TRBJ2-6 TRBV28 - - CASSSPLTGSKANVLTF TGTGCCAGCAGTTCCCCGTTAACAGGGTCTAAGGCCAACGTCCTGACTTTC
TRBJ1-2 TRBV6-6 - few CASTSRVVGGYGYTF TGTGCCAGCACCTCCCGGGTTGTCGGTGGCTATGGCTACACCTTC
TRBJ1-5 TRBV7-3 - - CASSLVGQGWGNQPQHF TGTGCCAGCAGCTTAGTCGGGCAGGGCTGGGGCAATCAGCCCCAGCATTTT
TRBJ1-2 TRBV5-1 TRBD1 few CASSLVGDRNYGYTF TGCGCCAGCAGCTTGGTGGGGGACAGAAACTATGGCTACACCTTC
TRBJ2-1 TRBV11-3 TRBD2 - CASSQAGTSGHNEQFF TGTGCCAGCAGCCAGGCCGGGACTAGCGGCCACAATGAGCAGTTCTTC
TRBJ1-2 TRBV5-4 TRBD1 - CASSLAWDRGPGGYTF TGTGCCAGCAGCTTGGCATGGGACAGGGGTCCGGGTGGCTACACCTTC
TRBJ2-6 TRBV10-2 - - CASSEGGSRSGANVLTF TGCGCCAGCAGTGAAGGGGGTTCACGCTCTGGGGCCAACGTCCTGACTTTC